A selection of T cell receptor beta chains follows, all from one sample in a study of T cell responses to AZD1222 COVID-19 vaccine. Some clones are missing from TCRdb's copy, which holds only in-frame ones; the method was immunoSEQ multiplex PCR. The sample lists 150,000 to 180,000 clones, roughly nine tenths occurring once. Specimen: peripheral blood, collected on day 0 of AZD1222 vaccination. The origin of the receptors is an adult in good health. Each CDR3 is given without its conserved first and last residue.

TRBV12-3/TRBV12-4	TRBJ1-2	ASSFGTPSGYT
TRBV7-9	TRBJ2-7	ASSSRDWDYEQY
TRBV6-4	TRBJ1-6	ASRTNSYNSPLH
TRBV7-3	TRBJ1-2	ASSLVGEGGYT
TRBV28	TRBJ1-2	ASDKEGWHGYT
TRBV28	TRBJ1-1	ASTILHGGTPEAF
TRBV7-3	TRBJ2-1	ASSKSGEYNEQF
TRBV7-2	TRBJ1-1	ASPQSRQMNTEAF
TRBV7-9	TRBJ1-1	ASSPRTGPNTEAF
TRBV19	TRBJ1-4	ASLPPWGEKLF
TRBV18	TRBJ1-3	ASSLGGSSFGNTIY
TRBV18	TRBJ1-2	ASSPQTQGPSGYT
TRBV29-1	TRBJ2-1	SVGEDAYNEQF
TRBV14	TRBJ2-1	ASSQDRGYNEQF
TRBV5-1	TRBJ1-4	ASSHARGQGYEKLF
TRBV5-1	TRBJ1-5	ASSLVGALGQPQH
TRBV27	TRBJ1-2	ASSLQGRSGYT
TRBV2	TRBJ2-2	ASSAARNTGELF
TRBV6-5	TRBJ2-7	ASSYPGSHEQY
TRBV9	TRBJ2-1	ASSAPRGTQAWYNEQF
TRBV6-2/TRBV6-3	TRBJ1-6	ASSWDPNNSPLH
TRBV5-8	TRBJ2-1	ASSLATKTSSNEQF
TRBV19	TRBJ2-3	ASSMGLAGYTDTQY
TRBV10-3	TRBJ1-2	AISERLDGPEGYT
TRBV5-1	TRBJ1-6	ASSLAPGGNSPLH
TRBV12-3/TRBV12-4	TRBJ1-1	ASSPFLGTEAF
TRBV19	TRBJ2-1	ASSVGTRVFYEQF
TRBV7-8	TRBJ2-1	ASSRSGPAYNEQF